This TCR beta chain was obtained from a study of cytomegalovirus exposure and HLA in healthy donors. Study-wide findings and caveats: Earlier analysis found most TCR beta V segments productive about 87% or about 30% of the time.

60 Vbeta and 13 Jbeta primers were used in PCR. Study processing details: About 12 million shared chains were among the about 80 million unique TCR beta chains that a later analysis counted. TCRdb's table, derived via immunoSEQ multiplex PCR, lists solely in-frame clones and lacks some. The V and J calls and the clone size are those of that table, but D and trimming were determined from the DNA. Here the sample spans over 200,000 clones, 82% being singletons. A few counts support this clone. Its antigen is as yet unknown. Germline V gene data show CDR1 as SGHRS and CDR2 as YFSETQ. V was clipped by 4 bases and J by 11 bases; unmatched bases: 6. This CDR3 region has 13 residues.

This clonotype was sampled from a woman in her thirties or forties in good health and CMV-seronegative. Sequenced: PBMCs. V gene TRBV5-1 combines with J gene TRBJ1-4; 9 positions agree with TRBD1. As DNA, the CDR3 is TGCGCCAGCAGCGGGGGACAGGGAGCCAAACTGTTTTTT. It is translated as CASSGGQGAKLFF.